This T cell receptor beta chain was sequenced in a study of spatial heterogeneity in lung cancer. The CDR3 totals 13 residues. V lost 6 bases to trimming and J lost 7 bases, with 13 bases between them. This clonotype was counted only a few times. Its antigen is not known. Noted time point: sample taken at primary tumor resection. Study results and caveats: The study found that expanded intratumoral alpha and beta TCR counts tracked tumor mutation counts.

TCRdb independently ran MiXCR on the 5' RACE reads; one entry per CDR3 protein. The sample has about 4,000 distinct CDR3 sequences; 10% to 13% are singletons. This chain uses TRBV12-3 or TRBV12-4 with TRBJ1-5; possibly TRBD1 for D (5 bases). This receptor was taken from a male donor with early-stage non-small cell lung cancer. Material: lung tumor tissue, obtained at surgery. CDR3 DNA: TGTGCCAGCAGCCTTGCCTGGACACAGCCCCAGCATTTT. Its protein product is CASSLAWTQPQHF.